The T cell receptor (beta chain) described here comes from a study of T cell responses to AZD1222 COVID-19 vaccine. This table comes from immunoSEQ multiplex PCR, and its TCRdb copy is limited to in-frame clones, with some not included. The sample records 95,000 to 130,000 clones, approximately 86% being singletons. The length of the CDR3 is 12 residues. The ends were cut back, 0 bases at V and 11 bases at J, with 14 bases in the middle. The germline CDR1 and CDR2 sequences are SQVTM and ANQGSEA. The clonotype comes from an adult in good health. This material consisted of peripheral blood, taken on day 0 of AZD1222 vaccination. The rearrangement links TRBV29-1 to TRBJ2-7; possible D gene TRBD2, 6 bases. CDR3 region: CSVEEISSVEYF. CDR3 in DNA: TGCAGCGTTGAAGAAATTTCTAGCGTGGAGTACTTC.